This paragraph reports one T cell receptor (beta chain). It lacks a known antigen. No clone much larger than this one lies a single base away; base qualities are absent. This entry comes from a study of beta chain features in type 1 diabetes (dated by TCRdb to the late 2010s). In the study overall: Patients and healthy donors did not differ in mean age, gender distribution, total cell number or subset yield. A total of about 99,000,000 sorted cells were examined across all samples, and RNA yield correlated strongly with the number of cells per subset. Whereas all 28 donors provided naive and central memory subsets, regulatory and stem cell-like memory subsets were isolated from just 8 patients and about eight healthy donors. The study compared the TCRB repertoires of sorted circulating CD4+ T cell subsets in recently diagnosed type 1 diabetes patients with those in matched healthy donors. General study outcomes and caveats: A moderate but significant shortening of TCRB CDR3 length was observed in type 1 diabetes patients in all four CD4+ subsets. Only small numbers of individuals were included in the HLA sub-analyses, which left unresolved whether HLA type had any influence on TCRB rearrangement. At VDJ recombination sites, type 1 diabetes patients had fewer insertions and more deleted nucleotides, which implies abnormalities in thymic rearrangement. Because cDNA rather than genomic DNA was sequenced, highly expressing activated cells could have been over-represented, although no difference in activation and CD3 levels was found between groups. PCR might favor shorter templates, but patient and control samples were amplified and corrected together, so any skew would affect both groups equally. Naive, central memory and regulatory TCRB repertoires appeared more similar among patients than among healthy donors.

The CDR3 has 12 amino acids, counting the end cysteine and phenylalanine. Of the read, only the CDR3 DNA is kept; its 36 bases are in frame from base 1. CDR1 and CDR2, per the germline V gene (reference sequence), are GTSNPN and SVGIG. Each donor gave one peripheral blood draw, roughly 120 mL on average, collected into heparinised tubes. A BD FACSAria II was used to sort naive, central memory, regulatory and stem cell-like memory CD4+ T cells with a panel that included CD45RO, CCR7, CD25, CD127, CD95 and CD27. A purity above 98% was achieved for all sorted populations. Right away, PBMCs were isolated by Lymphoprep density gradient centrifugation and were stained directly, with no culture step. Samples were stained and sorted in pairs, with one healthy donor and one patient per experiment, so that batch effects were minimized. The entire amount of isolated RNA was reverse transcribed using the High Capacity cDNA Reverse Transcription Kit, so the sequenced TCRB transcripts were expressed ones. Naive, central memory and regulatory T cell samples underwent deep immunoSEQ sequencing, averaging about 3.3 million total reads per sample. Sorted cells were lysed in RLT buffer and RNA was extracted with DNase-treated RNeasy Micro or Mini kits, depending on cell number. Each cell subset was processed on its own to prevent cross-contamination, while patient and healthy donor samples were processed together. TCRB sequences were amplified from cDNA with the immunoSEQ multiplex PCR, producing 87-bp fragments spanning the CDR3 region. Sequencing of the amplicons was done on the Illumina HiSeq platform. The original pipeline was this. PCR bias was corrected computationally using synthetic template baselines, and reads within Hamming distance 2 were collapsed, with unmergeable singletons discarded. Reads were aligned against IMGT to assign V, D and J genes, CDR3 length and insertions or deletions at six rearrangement sites. Within each subset, clonotype counts were normalized to the number of sorted cells before true diversity and Gini coefficients were calculated with the tcR R package. Repertoire sharing was quantified using the overlap coefficient calculated on TCRB nucleotide sequences. As a proxy for the pre-selection repertoire, out-of-frame TCRB sequences from naive cells were analyzed. In TCRdb, the immuneACCESS table is reduced to in-frame sequences with V and J assigned. These tables do not hold every clone; where another copy was compared, an unresolved V gene accounts for under half, and the others remain unexplained. The V and J calls and clone size were taken over from that table, and D and trimming were inferred from the DNA. This sample gives about 240,000 clones in total; approximately 15% of them show up just once. About 0.019% of the sample comes from the top ten.

Sequencing was performed on naive CD4+ T cells from blood. The cell subset or site label here, explained by the study, means: true naive CD4+ T cells. The clonotype was recovered from a young man with type 1 diabetes. Recombination joined TRBV30 with TRBJ2-6; too little of a D gene remains to name it. The bases are TGTGCTAGGAGCTCTGGGGCCAACGTCCTGACTTTC. This codes for CARSSGANVLTF.